The rows below give T cell receptor beta chains drawn from one sample of a study of neurological immune-mediated disorders. TCRdb ran MiXCR on the 5' RACE reads and lists one entry per CDR3 protein. This table has tens of thousands of distinct CDR3 sequences, roughly 3.9% appearing once. Sequenced sample: PBMCs. All receptors derive from a man under 40 with multiple sclerosis. Each CDR3 is given with its conserved first and last residue. D genes are given only for firm matches. Size tells how often a clone was seen (once, few, many) or the class of an expanded clone, and some rows leave it out.

NA TRBJ1-1 many TRBV7-8 CASSLGTGFNTEAFF TGTGCCAGCAGCTTAGGTACCGGGTTTAACACTGAAGCTTTCTTT
NA TRBJ2-3 many TRBV6-2/TRBV6-3 CASSQSTDTQYF TGTGCCAGCAGCCAGTCCACAGATACGCAGTATTTT
TRBD2 TRBJ2-5 many TRBV6-2/TRBV6-3 CASKTGSGAASQYF TGTGCCAGCAAAACTGGTAGCGGGGCGGCTTCCCAGTACTTC
NA TRBJ2-1 many TRBV19 CASKALRDNEQFF TGTGCCAGTAAAGCTCTACGGGACAATGAGCAGTTCTTC
TRBD1 TRBJ2-7 many TRBV6-5 CASSSYRGTYEQYF TGTGCCAGCAGTTCCTACAGGGGAACCTACGAGCAGTACTTC
TRBD2 TRBJ2-3 many TRBV7-9 CASSLKRGGQSDTQYF TGTGCCAGCAGCTTAAAGCGGGGGGGCCAGTCAGATACGCAGTATTTT
NA TRBJ1-1 few TRBV5-1 CASRYNDPTGSTEAFF TGCGCCAGCAGATATAATGACCCCACCGGGAGCACTGAAGCTTTCTTT
NA TRBJ1-1 many TRBV20-1 CSAREVWNTEAFF TGCAGTGCTAGGGAGGTTTGGAACACTGAAGCTTTCTTT
TRBD2 TRBJ2-3 many TRBV20-1 CSARDRLAGENTQYF TGCAGTGCTAGAGACCGACTAGCGGGGGAAAATACGCAGTATTTT
NA TRBJ1-2 many TRBV5-1 CASSFTSYGYTF TGCGCCAGCAGCTTCACCAGCTATGGCTACACCTTC
TRBD2 TRBJ2-1 few TRBV7-3 CASSLTSGGGSYNEQFF TGTGCCAGCAGCTTAACTAGCGGGGGAGGGTCCTACAATGAGCAGTTCTTC
NA TRBJ2-2 many TRBV12-3/TRBV12-4 CASSLARVFGELFF TGTGCCAGCAGTTTAGCCCGAGTATTTGGGGAGCTGTTTTTT
NA TRBJ2-3 many TRBV20-1 CSARGVLGTDTQYF TGCAGTGCTAGAGGGGTTCTTGGGACAGATACGCAGTATTTT
NA TRBJ1-1 many TRBV12-3/TRBV12-4 CASSLYRASTEAFF TGTGCCAGCAGCTTATACCGGGCTTCCACTGAAGCTTTCTTT
NA TRBJ1-2 many TRBV20-1 CSAIHRTANYGYTF TGCAGTGCTATACACAGGACAGCTAACTATGGCTACACCTTC
TRBD1 TRBJ2-3 many TRBV5-6 CASTPGQGNADTQYF TGTGCCAGCACCCCGGGACAGGGCAATGCAGATACGCAGTATTTT
TRBD1 TRBJ1-5 many TRBV5-6 CASSRDRDNQPQHF TGTGCCAGCAGCAGGGACAGGGATAATCAGCCCCAGCATTTT
NA TRBJ1-1 many TRBV20-1 CSASGQSNTEAFF TGCAGTGCATCCGGACAGTCGAACACTGAAGCTTTCTTT
NA TRBJ2-2 many TRBV9 CASSVADVAGELFF TGTGCCAGCAGCGTAGCGGATGTGGCCGGGGAGCTGTTTTTT
TRBD2 TRBJ2-5 many TRBV20-1 CSAKLAGGRETQYF TGCAGTGCCAAACTAGCGGGGGGGCGAGAGACCCAGTACTTC
TRBD2 TRBJ2-7 many TRBV10-3 CAISEGGLAYEQYF TGTGCCATCAGTGAGGGGGGACTAGCTTACGAGCAGTACTTC
TRBD2 TRBJ2-3 many TRBV19 CASIEAGGGTDTQYF TGTGCCAGTATTGAAGCGGGGGGCGGCACAGATACGCAGTATTTT
TRBD1 TRBJ1-6 many TRBV3-1 CASSQGQARSPLHF TGTGCCAGCAGCCAGGGACAGGCCAGATCACCCCTCCACTTT
NA TRBJ1-2 many TRBV5-1 CASSLGEFNYGYTF TGCGCCAGCAGCTTGGGAGAATTCAACTATGGCTACACCTTC
NA TRBJ2-2 many TRBV7-6 CASSSGWRQTNTGELFF TGTGCCAGCAGCTCTGGATGGAGACAGACGAACACCGGGGAGCTGTTTTTT
TRBD1 TRBJ1-4 many TRBV5-1 CASSSRGQGAFATNEKLFF TGCGCCAGCAGCTCTAGGGGACAGGGGGCATTTGCAACTAATGAAAAACTGTTTTTT
TRBD1 TRBJ1-5 many TRBV29-1 CSVAPGTGGGNQPQHF TGCAGCGTTGCCCCCGGAACAGGGGGTGGCAATCAGCCCCAGCATTTT
NA TRBJ2-7 few TRBV20-1 CSASNLAAGGEQYF TGCAGTGCTAGCAACCTTGCTGCAGGGGGGGAGCAGTACTTC
TRBD2 TRBJ2-1 many TRBV13 CASSLNGGANEQFF TGTGCCAGCAGCTTGAACGGGGGGGCCAATGAGCAGTTCTTC
NA TRBJ2-3 many TRBV2 CASSEEDPSTDTQYF TGTGCCAGCAGTGAAGAGGATCCTAGCACAGATACGCAGTATTTT
TRBD1 TRBJ2-5 NA TRBV12-3/TRBV12-4 CASSLAGTGGVETQYF TGTGCCAGCAGTTTGGCCGGGACAGGGGGCGTGGAGACCCAGTACTTC
NA TRBJ1-3 many TRBV20-1 CSARTMSGGGNTIYF TGCAGTGCTAGAACAATGAGCGGGGGTGGAAACACCATATATTTT
NA TRBJ2-1 many TRBV6-4 CASSPGGAGNEQFF TGTGCCAGCAGCCCCGGGGGAGCGGGCAATGAGCAGTTCTTC
TRBD2 TRBJ2-2 many TRBV3-1 CASSQTHIDGERGGQVTGELFF TGTGCCAGCAGCCAAACCCATATAGACGGAGAGCGGGGGGGCCAAGTCACCGGGGAGCTGTTTTTT
TRBD1 TRBJ1-6 NA TRBV7-2 CASRTGTGVSPLNF TGTGCCAGCAGAACCGGGACAGGGGTATCACCCCTCAACTTT
NA TRBJ1-1 many TRBV7-8 CASSLRGGAPEAFF TGTGCCAGCAGCCTACGGGGAGGGGCCCCTGAAGCTTTCTTT
TRBD1 TRBJ2-7 many TRBV4-1 CASSQVDRGGEQYF TGCGCCAGCAGCCAAGTCGACAGGGGTGGCGAGCAGTACTTC
TRBD2 TRBJ2-7 NA TRBV19 CASSRSPGLGEQYF TGTGCCAGTAGTCGATCCCCGGGACTAGGCGAGCAGTACTTC
TRBD1 TRBJ1-5 many TRBV6-5 CASSPDRGGNQPQHF TGTGCCAGCAGTCCGGACAGGGGGGGCAATCAGCCCCAGCATTTT
NA TRBJ1-1 many TRBV6-5 CASSYSVGAPNTEAFF TGTGCCAGCAGTTACTCGGTGGGGGCGCCGAACACTGAAGCTTTCTTT
NA TRBJ2-7 NA TRBV7-9 CASSRRDAYEQYF TGTGCCAGCAGCCGCCGGGACGCGTACGAGCAGTACTTC
TRBD2 TRBJ2-1 medium-sized TRBV5-1 CASSVGGVNEQFF TGCGCCAGCAGTGTTGGGGGGGTCAATGAGCAGTTCTTC
TRBD1 TRBJ1-1 few TRBV20-1 CSARDLRQGNTEAFF TGCAGTGCTAGAGATTTGCGACAGGGGAACACTGAAGCTTTCTTT
NA TRBJ1-6 NA TRBV5-1 CASSLEAAGGSPLHF TGCGCCAGCAGCTTGGAGGCCGCTGGCGGTTCACCCCTCCACTTT
TRBD1 TRBJ1-2 many TRBV7-9 CASSLIGTGPNGYTF TGTGCCAGCAGCCTTATCGGGACAGGGCCCAATGGCTACACCTTC
NA TRBJ2-3 many TRBV7-2 CASSFRGPSDTQYF TGTGCCAGCAGCTTCCGTGGTCCGTCGGATACGCAGTATTTT